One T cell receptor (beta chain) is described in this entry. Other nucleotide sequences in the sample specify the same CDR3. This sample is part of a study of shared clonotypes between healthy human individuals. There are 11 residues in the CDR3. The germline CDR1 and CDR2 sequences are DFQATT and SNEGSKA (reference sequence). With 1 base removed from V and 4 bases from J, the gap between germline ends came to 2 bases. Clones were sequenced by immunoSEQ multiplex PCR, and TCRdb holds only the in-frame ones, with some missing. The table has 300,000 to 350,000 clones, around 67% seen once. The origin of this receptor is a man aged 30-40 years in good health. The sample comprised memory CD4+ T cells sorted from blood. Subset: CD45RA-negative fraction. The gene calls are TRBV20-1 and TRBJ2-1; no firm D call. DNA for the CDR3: TGCAGTGCTAGAGCTTACAATGAGCAGTTCTTC. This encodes CSARAYNEQFF.